This TCR beta chain was captured by sequencing in a study of Graves' ophthalmopathy and Graves' hyperthyroidism. Study findings and constraints: In separating ophthalmopathy from stable hyperthyroidism, a 13-signature model achieved about 90% sensitivity and around 80% specificity.

This clonotype came up a few times. Its specificity is not known. The CDR3 covers 17 residues. V lost 0 bases to trimming and J lost 3 bases, with 18 bases between them. Per the germline V gene, CDR1 is MGHRA and CDR2 is YSYEKL. TCR beta CDR3 regions were amplified from RNA transcripts. In the first round, RT-PCR was carried out with HTBI primers, and a multiplex PCR formed the second round. MiXCR was run by TCRdb on the multiplex PCR reads, yielding one entry per CDR3 protein. The top ten clones hold 3.5% to 5% of a sample with 500,000 to 700,000 distinct CDR3 sequences, roughly 40% of them seen once.

This clonotype was sampled from an adult man with Graves' hyperthyroidism. The genes are TRBV4-1 and TRBJ2-7, with D tentatively TRBD2 (6 bases). The sequenced sample was peripheral blood or thyroid tissue (not recorded which). The CDR3 sequence: CASSQDVRGGADYEQYF. As DNA, the CDR3 is TGCGCCAGCAGCCAAGATGTCCGTGGAGGGGCGGACTACGAGCAGTACTTC.